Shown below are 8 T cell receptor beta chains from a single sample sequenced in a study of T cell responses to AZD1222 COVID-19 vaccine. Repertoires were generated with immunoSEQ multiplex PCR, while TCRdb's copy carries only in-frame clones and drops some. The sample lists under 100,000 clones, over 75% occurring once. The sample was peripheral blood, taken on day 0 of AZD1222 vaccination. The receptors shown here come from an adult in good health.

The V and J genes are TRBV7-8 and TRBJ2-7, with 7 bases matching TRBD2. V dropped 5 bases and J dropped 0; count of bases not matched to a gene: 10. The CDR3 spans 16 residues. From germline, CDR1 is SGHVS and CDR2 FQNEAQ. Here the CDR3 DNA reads TGTGCCAGCAGCCTTCGAGGCGGGGGATCCTCCTACGAGCAGTACTTC. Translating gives CASSLRGGGSSYEQYF.

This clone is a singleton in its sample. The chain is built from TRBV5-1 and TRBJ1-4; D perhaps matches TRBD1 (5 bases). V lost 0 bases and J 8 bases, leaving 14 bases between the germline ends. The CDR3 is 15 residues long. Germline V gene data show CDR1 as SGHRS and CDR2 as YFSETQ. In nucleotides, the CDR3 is TGCGCCAGCAGCTTGGCCGGGGCCTCGGGGGAAAAACTGTTTTTT. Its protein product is CASSLAGASGEKLFF.

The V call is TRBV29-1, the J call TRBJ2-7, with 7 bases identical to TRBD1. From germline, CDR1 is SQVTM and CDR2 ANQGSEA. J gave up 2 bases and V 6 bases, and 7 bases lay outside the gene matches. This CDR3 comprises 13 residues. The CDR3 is CSVAGTATYEQYF. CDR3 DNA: TGCAGCGTCGCCGGGACAGCAACCTACGAGCAGTACTTC.

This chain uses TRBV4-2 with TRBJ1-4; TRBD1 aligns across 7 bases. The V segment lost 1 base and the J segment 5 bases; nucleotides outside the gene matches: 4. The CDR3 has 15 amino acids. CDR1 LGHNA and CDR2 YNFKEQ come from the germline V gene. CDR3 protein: CASSQGQGRNEKLFF. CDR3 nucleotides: TGTGCCAGCAGCCAAGGACAGGGCAGAAATGAAAAACTGTTTTTT.

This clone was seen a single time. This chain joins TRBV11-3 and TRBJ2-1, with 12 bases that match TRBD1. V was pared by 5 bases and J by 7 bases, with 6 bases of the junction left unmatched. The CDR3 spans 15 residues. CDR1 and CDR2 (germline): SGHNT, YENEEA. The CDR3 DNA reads TGTGCCAGCAGCCCCCGGGACAGGGGGCAAAATGAGCAGTTCTTC. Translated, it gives CASSPRDRGQNEQFF. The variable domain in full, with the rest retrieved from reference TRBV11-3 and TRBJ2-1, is EAGVVQSPRYKIIEKKQPVAFWCNPISGHNTLYWYLQNLGQGPELLIRYENEEAVDDSQLPKDRFSAERLKGVDSTLKIQPAELGDSAVYLCASSPRDRGQNEQFFGPGTRLTVL.

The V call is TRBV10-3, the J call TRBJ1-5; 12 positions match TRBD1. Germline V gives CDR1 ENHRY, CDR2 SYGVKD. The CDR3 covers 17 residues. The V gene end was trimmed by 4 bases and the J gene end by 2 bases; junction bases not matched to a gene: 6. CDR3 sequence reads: CAISGDRGRRGNQPQHF. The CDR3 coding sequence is TGTGCCATCAGTGGGGACAGGGGGCGTCGGGGCAATCAGCCCCAGCATTTT.

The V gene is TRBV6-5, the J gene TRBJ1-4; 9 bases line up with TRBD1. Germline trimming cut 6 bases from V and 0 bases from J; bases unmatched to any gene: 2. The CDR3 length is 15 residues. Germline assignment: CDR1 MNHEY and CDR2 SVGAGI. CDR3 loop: CASRRQGATNEKLFF. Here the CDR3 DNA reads TGTGCCAGCAGGCGACAGGGGGCAACTAATGAAAAACTGTTTTTT.

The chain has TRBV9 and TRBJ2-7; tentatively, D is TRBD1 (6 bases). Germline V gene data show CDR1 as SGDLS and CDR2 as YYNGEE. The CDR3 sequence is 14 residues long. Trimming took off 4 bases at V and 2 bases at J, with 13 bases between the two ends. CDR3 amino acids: CASSPGQRTYEQYF. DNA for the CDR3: TGTGCCAGCAGCCCTGGACAGCGGACCTACGAGCAGTACTTC.